The present T cell receptor (beta chain) was sequenced within a study of Ad26.COV2.S vaccination and SARS-CoV-2 variants. Whole-study results and caveats: Considerable breadth of spike-specific CD8+ and CD4+ T cell responses has reportedly been documented following vaccination.

V was pared by 7 bases and J by 9 bases, with 13 bases between. Germline V lookup: CDR1 MDHEN, CDR2 SYDVKM. The CDR3 has 13 residues. Clones were read by immunoSEQ multiplex PCR, and TCRdb kept only the in-frame ones, dropping some. The sample consists of tens of thousands of clones, approximately 77% of them appearing once. On this clone itself: What it binds is unknown.

The source material was peripheral blood, sampled after recovery from COVID-19. The sequence came from a human donor who had recovered from COVID-19. The chain has TRBV28 and TRBJ1-6; perhaps TRBD1 as D (6 bases). CDR3 nucleotide sequence: TGTGCCAGCATCCGGGACACCATTTCACCCCTCCACTTT. This sequence encodes CASIRDTISPLHF.